Following are 12 T cell receptor beta chains from one sample sequenced in a study of T cells in localized non-small cell lung cancer. TCRdb's copy holds only in-frame clones and misses some; the assay was immunoSEQ multiplex PCR. The sample records about 27,000 clones, 80% to 95% being singletons. Sample: peripheral blood, taken before any cancer treatment. These receptors originate from a woman aged 35 to 70 with stage I lung adenocarcinoma.

The chain is built from TRBV5-1 and TRBJ1-3; D is unclear. The germline V gene has CDR1 SGHRS and CDR2 YFSETQ. The CDR3 loop spans 17 amino acids. Between the trimmed V and J ends, which lost 4 bases and 2 bases, there was a span of 19 bases. This CDR3 reads CASSPSTSDSPGNTIYF. CDR3 coding DNA: TGCGCCAGCAGCCCATCAACCTCCGATAGCCCTGGAAACACCATATATTTT.

The rearrangement joins TRBV6-5 to TRBJ1-1, with a possible D match to TRBD1 (5 bases). Germline V lookup: CDR1 MNHEY, CDR2 SVGAGI. This CDR3 comprises 15 residues. V dropped 3 bases and J dropped 0 bases, with 11 bases sitting between them. The CDR3 reads CASSYLKGLNTEAFF. The CDR3 DNA sequence: TGTGCCAGCAGTTATCTTAAGGGGCTGAACACTGAAGCTTTCTTT.

The chain recombines TRBV28 with TRBJ1-2; 12 bases match TRBD1. This CDR3 is built from 18 residues. Germline V gene data show CDR1 as MDHEN and CDR2 as SYDVKM. V lost 0 bases to trimming and J lost 8 bases; unmatched junction nucleotides: 13. Here the CDR3 reads CASSLWGTGGPGPIGYTF. The CDR3 bases are TGTGCCAGCAGTTTATGGGGGACAGGGGGCCCAGGCCCTATAGGCTACACCTTC.

V usage is TRBV11-3 and J usage is TRBJ2-7; 7 positions match TRBD2. Germline CDR1 and CDR2: SGHNT and YENEEA. The V gene end was trimmed by 5 bases and the J gene end by 4 bases; junction bases not matched to a gene: 11. The length of the CDR3 is 15 residues. CDR3: CASSPGLAVIYEQYF. The CDR3 coding sequence is TGTGCCAGCAGCCCTGGCCTAGCGGTCATTTACGAGCAGTACTTC.

The gene calls are TRBV5-1 and TRBJ2-3, with 12 nucleotides matching TRBD2. Germline assignment: CDR1 SGHRS and CDR2 YFSETQ. Trimming removed 1 base from V and 5 bases from J; junction bases left unmatched: 5. This CDR3 comprises 16 residues. Here the CDR3 DNA reads TGCGCCAGCAGCTTGAGGACTAGCGGGGCCTTAGATACGCAGTATTTT. This encodes CASSLRTSGALDTQYF.

The chain is built from TRBV4-3 and TRBJ1-1; D ambiguous. There are 14 residues in the CDR3. Deletions cut 1 base from V and 1 base from J, with 7 bases between. Germline CDR1 reads LGHNA; CDR2 reads YSLEER. In nucleotides, the CDR3 is TGCGCCAGCAGCCAAGTGGAGTCGAACACTGAAGCTTTCTTT. Its translation is CASSQVESNTEAFF.

The chain combines TRBV19 with TRBJ1-3; D remains ambiguous. The CDR3 length is 17 residues. Trimming cost V 3 bases and J 4 bases, with 19 bases left between them. Per germline, CDR1 LNHDA and CDR2 SQIVND (reference sequence). The DNA for the CDR3 is TGTGCCAGTAGTATCGGGTCGGGGTCGACGTACGGAAACACCATATATTTT. Encoded protein: CASSIGSGSTYGNTIYF.

V gene TRBV19 combines with J gene TRBJ2-7, with 7 bases aligning to TRBD1. J gave up 4 bases and V 7 bases, and 7 bases lay outside the gene matches. The CDR3 loop spans 13 amino acids. Germline V gives CDR1 LNHDA, CDR2 SQIVND (reference sequence). The chain's CDR3 is CASKGQGEYEQYF. As DNA, the CDR3 is TGTGCCAGTAAAGGGCAGGGGGAATACGAGCAGTACTTC. Complete variable domain (other parts from reference TRBV19 and TRBJ2-7): DGGITQSPKYLFRKEGQNVTLSCEQNLNHDAMYWYRQDPGQGLRLIYYSQIVNDFQKGDIAEGYSVSREKKESFPLTVTSAQKNPTAFYLCASKGQGEYEQYFGPGTRLTVT.

The chain has TRBV28 and TRBJ1-2; no firm D call. Per germline, CDR1 MDHEN and CDR2 SYDVKM. Trimming cost V 6 bases and J 4 bases, with 9 bases left between them. The CDR3 loop spans 12 amino acids. In DNA, the CDR3 is TGTGCCAGCAGCTACTACTCCTATGGCTACACCTTC. It encodes CASSYYSYGYTF.

The V gene is TRBV2, the J gene TRBJ1-4, with D unresolved. Trimming left V 5 bases short and J 4 bases short, with 11 bases between. Germline V gives CDR1 SNHLY, CDR2 FYNNEI. This CDR3 comprises 14 residues. For the CDR3, the DNA is TGTGCCAGCAGTCCCCGGGCCGATAATGAAAAACTGTTTTTT. As protein: CASSPRADNEKLFF.

This chain joins TRBV15 and TRBJ2-2; TRBD2 agrees at 7 bases. With 0 bases clipped from V and 7 bases from J, the junction kept 20 bases outside the gene matches. CDR3 length equals 20 residues. Germline CDR1 reads LNHNV; CDR2 reads YYDKDF (reference sequence). CDR3 bases: TGTGCCACCAGCAGAGATGATTTTCTTTTTTATGGCGGGGGAGGCGGGGAGCTGTTTTTT. It encodes CATSRDDFLFYGGGGGELFF.

The sample holds one count of this clone. The chain couples TRBV18 to TRBJ2-1; no clear D. The CDR3 has 16 amino acids. Trimming stripped 2 bases from V and 0 bases from J, with 11 bases between. Per the germline V gene, CDR1 is KGHSH and CDR2 is LQKENI. The DNA for the CDR3 is TGTGCCAGCTCACCAGACTCTATCCGCTCCTACAATGAGCAGTTCTTC. Translation: CASSPDSIRSYNEQFF.